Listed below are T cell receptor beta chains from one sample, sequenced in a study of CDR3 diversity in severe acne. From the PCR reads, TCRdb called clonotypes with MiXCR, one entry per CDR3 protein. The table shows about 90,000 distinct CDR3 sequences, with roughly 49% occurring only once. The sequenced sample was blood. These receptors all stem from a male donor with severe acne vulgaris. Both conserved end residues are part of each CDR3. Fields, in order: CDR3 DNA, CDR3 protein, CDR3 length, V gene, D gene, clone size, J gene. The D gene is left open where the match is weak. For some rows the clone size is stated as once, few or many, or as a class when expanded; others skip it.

CDR3 DNA: TGTGCCAGCAGCCCGACAGGGATAGTAAACAATGAGCAGTTCTTC
CDR3 protein: CASSPTGIVNNEQFF
CDR3 length: 15
V gene: TRBV11-1
D gene: TRBD1
clone size: -
J gene: TRBJ2-1

CDR3 DNA: TGTGCCAGCAGCTTAGTGTGGCGGAACACCGGGGAGCTGTTTTTT
CDR3 protein: CASSLVWRNTGELFF
CDR3 length: 15
V gene: TRBV7-2
D gene: -
clone size: -
J gene: TRBJ2-2

CDR3 DNA: TGTGCTAGCCGCAGGGGGAAAGGAGTGAACACCGAAGCTTTCTTT
CDR3 protein: CASRRGKGVNTEAFF
CDR3 length: 15
V gene: TRBV7-9
D gene: TRBD1
clone size: -
J gene: TRBJ1-1

CDR3 DNA: TGTGCCAGCAGCCAGCCTATTTCCCCCTACGAGCAGTACTTC
CDR3 protein: CASSQPISPYEQYF
CDR3 length: 14
V gene: TRBV14
D gene: -
clone size: many
J gene: TRBJ2-7

CDR3 DNA: TGTGCCAGCAGTTTAGAAGCTGCAGGGGGCAATCAGCCCCAGCATTTT
CDR3 protein: CASSLEAAGGNQPQHF
CDR3 length: 16
V gene: TRBV27
D gene: -
clone size: -
J gene: TRBJ1-5

CDR3 DNA: TGTGCCAGTAGTACAGGCGCGAACACTGAAGCTTTCTTT
CDR3 protein: CASSTGANTEAFF
CDR3 length: 13
V gene: TRBV19
D gene: -
clone size: -
J gene: TRBJ1-1

CDR3 DNA: TGCAGCGTTGAGGGAGCCTCCAGGGGCGATTCTTCTGGCTACACCTTC
CDR3 protein: CSVEGASRGDSSGYTF
CDR3 length: 16
V gene: TRBV29-1
D gene: -
clone size: -
J gene: TRBJ1-2

CDR3 DNA: TGTGCCAGCAGCTTGGCAGGGGCTCGTTTCCTATACAATGAGCAGTTCTTC
CDR3 protein: CASSLAGARFLYNEQFF
CDR3 length: 17
V gene: TRBV5-6
D gene: -
clone size: few
J gene: TRBJ2-1

CDR3 DNA: TGTGCCAGCAGAGAGGACAGCCTGAAGCAATACTACAATGAGCAGTTCTTC
CDR3 protein: CASREDSLKQYYNEQFF
CDR3 length: 17
V gene: TRBV25-1
D gene: -
clone size: -
J gene: TRBJ2-1

CDR3 DNA: TGTGCCAGCAGTACACCCGGGACAGGGCTTTACGAGCAGTACTTC
CDR3 protein: CASSTPGTGLYEQYF
CDR3 length: 15
V gene: TRBV28
D gene: TRBD1
clone size: few
J gene: TRBJ2-7

CDR3 DNA: TGTGCCAGCAGTTACTCGGACAGACCTGGGGCCAACGTCCTGACTTTC
CDR3 protein: CASSYSDRPGANVLTF
CDR3 length: 16
V gene: TRBV2
D gene: -
clone size: -
J gene: TRBJ2-6

CDR3 DNA: TGTGCCACCAGCAGAGAAAGTCCGGGACTATCCTACGAGCAGTACTTC
CDR3 protein: CATSRESPGLSYEQYF
CDR3 length: 16
V gene: TRBV15
D gene: TRBD2
clone size: -
J gene: TRBJ2-7

CDR3 DNA: TGTGCCAGCAGCTGGACAGGGGGAACGAACACTGAAGCTTTCTTT
CDR3 protein: CASSWTGGTNTEAFF
CDR3 length: 15
V gene: TRBV25-1
D gene: TRBD1
clone size: many
J gene: TRBJ1-1

CDR3 DNA: TGTGCCAGCAGCGTAGCGGGGGCATCAGAGACCCAGTACTTC
CDR3 protein: CASSVAGASETQYF
CDR3 length: 14
V gene: TRBV9
D gene: -
clone size: many
J gene: TRBJ2-5

CDR3 DNA: TGTGCCACCAGTGACTGGGCGGGAGTAACCGGGGAGCTGTTTTTT
CDR3 protein: CATSDWAGVTGELFF
CDR3 length: 15
V gene: TRBV24-1
D gene: TRBD2
clone size: -
J gene: TRBJ2-2

CDR3 DNA: TGTGCCAGCGGCGCAGGGTCCCACTCCGGCAATCAGCCCCAGCATTTT
CDR3 protein: CASGAGSHSGNQPQHF
CDR3 length: 16
V gene: TRBV25-1
D gene: -
clone size: -
J gene: TRBJ1-5

CDR3 DNA: TGTGCCAGCAGTGACTCGGCGGTTACCGGGGAGCTGTTTTTT
CDR3 protein: CASSDSAVTGELFF
CDR3 length: 14
V gene: TRBV6-4
D gene: -
clone size: many
J gene: TRBJ2-2

CDR3 DNA: TGTGCCACCAGCAGAATTAGGACAGGGGCTGGAAACACCATATATTTT
CDR3 protein: CATSRIRTGAGNTIYF
CDR3 length: 16
V gene: TRBV15
D gene: TRBD1
clone size: -
J gene: TRBJ1-3

CDR3 DNA: TGTGCCAGCAGCTTATTCGCAGGATCCTACGAGCAGTACTTC
CDR3 protein: CASSLFAGSYEQYF
CDR3 length: 14
V gene: TRBV7-2
D gene: -
clone size: -
J gene: TRBJ2-7

CDR3 DNA: TGTGCCAGCAGCTTAGCCCTGACAGGTAATTCCTACGAGCAGTACTTC
CDR3 protein: CASSLALTGNSYEQYF
CDR3 length: 16
V gene: TRBV13
D gene: -
clone size: many
J gene: TRBJ2-7

CDR3 DNA: TGTGCCAGCAGTAGGGGGGGAGCAACTAATGAAAAACTGTTTTTT
CDR3 protein: CASSRGGATNEKLFF
CDR3 length: 15
V gene: TRBV13
D gene: -
clone size: -
J gene: TRBJ1-4

CDR3 DNA: TGTGCCAGCAAGGGACTGATGGGACAGGGTAGTCAGCCCCAGCATTTT
CDR3 protein: CASKGLMGQGSQPQHF
CDR3 length: 16
V gene: TRBV27
D gene: TRBD1
clone size: -
J gene: TRBJ1-5

CDR3 DNA: TGTGCCAGCAGCTTATTTCTGGGACAGGACTATGGCTACACCTTC
CDR3 protein: CASSLFLGQDYGYTF
CDR3 length: 15
V gene: TRBV7-8
D gene: TRBD1
clone size: -
J gene: TRBJ1-2

CDR3 DNA: TGTGCCAGCAGCCCGTGGACAGGGGCTAACTATGGCTACACCTTC
CDR3 protein: CASSPWTGANYGYTF
CDR3 length: 15
V gene: TRBV7-9
D gene: TRBD1
clone size: -
J gene: TRBJ1-2

CDR3 DNA: TGTGCCAGCAGCTCCCCTGGGCGGGACAATCAGCCCCAGCATTTT
CDR3 protein: CASSSPGRDNQPQHF
CDR3 length: 15
V gene: TRBV7-4
D gene: -
clone size: -
J gene: TRBJ1-5

CDR3 DNA: TGTGCCACCAGTGATTGGGGAGGTCCCACCGGGGAGCTGTTTTTT
CDR3 protein: CATSDWGGPTGELFF
CDR3 length: 15
V gene: TRBV24-1
D gene: -
clone size: many
J gene: TRBJ2-2

CDR3 DNA: TGTGCCAGCAGCTTAGTCTCGGCAGCTAACTATGGCCACACCTTC
CDR3 protein: CASSLVSAANYGHTF
CDR3 length: 15
V gene: TRBV13
D gene: -
clone size: -
J gene: TRBJ1-2

CDR3 DNA: TGCGGTGCGGGGCGCAGGGGCGGTGGGCAGCCCCAGTACTTC
CDR3 protein: CGAGRRGGGQPQYF
CDR3 length: 14
V gene: TRBV20-1
D gene: -
clone size: -
J gene: TRBJ2-5

CDR3 DNA: TGCAGTGCTATCCCAGGGGGGTACTTC
CDR3 protein: CSAIPGGYF
CDR3 length: 9
V gene: TRBV20-1
D gene: TRBD1
clone size: -
J gene: TRBJ2-7

CDR3 DNA: TGTGCCTGGAGTCGGGACAGGGCCTCCTACGAGCAGTACTTC
CDR3 protein: CAWSRDRASYEQYF
CDR3 length: 14
V gene: TRBV30
D gene: TRBD1
clone size: many
J gene: TRBJ2-7

CDR3 DNA: TGTGCCAGCAGTTCAACCTATAACACTGAAGCTTTCTTT
CDR3 protein: CASSSTYNTEAFF
CDR3 length: 13
V gene: TRBV12-3/TRBV12-4
D gene: -
clone size: many
J gene: TRBJ1-1

CDR3 DNA: TGCAGTGCTAGTGGGGACACCATATATTTT
CDR3 protein: CSASGDTIYF
CDR3 length: 10
V gene: TRBV20-1
D gene: -
clone size: many
J gene: TRBJ1-3

CDR3 DNA: TGTGCCAGCAACGGGCGTACAGACCCTCCCTACGAGCAGTACTTC
CDR3 protein: CASNGRTDPPYEQYF
CDR3 length: 15
V gene: TRBV28
D gene: -
clone size: few
J gene: TRBJ2-7

CDR3 DNA: TGCGCCAGCAGCCAAGAACGGGTGGAGGGGGGTCAGCCCCAGCATTTT
CDR3 protein: CASSQERVEGGQPQHF
CDR3 length: 16
V gene: TRBV4-3
D gene: -
clone size: few
J gene: TRBJ1-5

CDR3 DNA: TGTGCCAGCAGCGTATCGGCTAGCGGCTCCTACGAGCAGTACTTC
CDR3 protein: CASSVSASGSYEQYF
CDR3 length: 15
V gene: TRBV7-3
D gene: TRBD2
clone size: -
J gene: TRBJ2-7

CDR3 DNA: TGTGCCAGCAGCTTAGTGGCTTCAGGCCCCGACGGGACCCAGTACTTC
CDR3 protein: CASSLVASGPDGTQYF
CDR3 length: 16
V gene: TRBV11-2
D gene: -
clone size: -
J gene: TRBJ2-5

CDR3 DNA: TGTGCCAGCAGTCGCGGGACGGTCTATGGCTACACCTTC
CDR3 protein: CASSRGTVYGYTF
CDR3 length: 13
V gene: TRBV27
D gene: -
clone size: -
J gene: TRBJ1-2

CDR3 DNA: TGTGCCAGCAGTTACGACAGGTACCAAGAGACCCAGTACTTC
CDR3 protein: CASSYDRYQETQYF
CDR3 length: 14
V gene: TRBV6-6
D gene: -
clone size: medium-sized
J gene: TRBJ2-5

CDR3 DNA: TGTGCCAGCAGTTTAAGGCTTGGGCCCCAGCATTTT
CDR3 protein: CASSLRLGPQHF
CDR3 length: 12
V gene: TRBV28
D gene: -
clone size: -
J gene: TRBJ1-5

CDR3 DNA: TGTGCCAGCAGTTACGGGACTAGCGGGAGGGCCTATGAGCAGTATTTT
CDR3 protein: CASSYGTSGRAYEQYF
CDR3 length: 16
V gene: TRBV6-2/TRBV6-3
D gene: TRBD2
clone size: -
J gene: TRBJ2-3

CDR3 DNA: TGTGCCAGCAGTGGAGCGACCTATGGCTACACCTTC
CDR3 protein: CASSGATYGYTF
CDR3 length: 12
V gene: TRBV10-3
D gene: -
clone size: -
J gene: TRBJ1-2

CDR3 DNA: TGTGCCAGCAGTTGGGAGCGGGAACGGTACGAGCAGTACTTC
CDR3 protein: CASSWERERYEQYF
CDR3 length: 14
V gene: TRBV6-5
D gene: TRBD2
clone size: medium-sized
J gene: TRBJ2-7

CDR3 DNA: TGCAGTGCTGGGACTAGCGGGATAAGCAATGAGCAGTTCTTC
CDR3 protein: CSAGTSGISNEQFF
CDR3 length: 14
V gene: TRBV20-1
D gene: TRBD2
clone size: -
J gene: TRBJ2-1

CDR3 DNA: TGTGCCAGCAGTCATACAGGGATGAACGGGGAGCTGTTTTTT
CDR3 protein: CASSHTGMNGELFF
CDR3 length: 14
V gene: TRBV12-3/TRBV12-4
D gene: -
clone size: many
J gene: TRBJ2-2

CDR3 DNA: TGCAGCGTTCGGGAGGGCTTTTCTGGAAACACCATATATTTT
CDR3 protein: CSVREGFSGNTIYF
CDR3 length: 14
V gene: TRBV29-1
D gene: -
clone size: -
J gene: TRBJ1-3

CDR3 DNA: TGTGCCAGCTCACCACTCTACGGAAACAATGAGCAGTTCTTC
CDR3 protein: CASSPLYGNNEQFF
CDR3 length: 14
V gene: TRBV18
D gene: -
clone size: many
J gene: TRBJ2-1

CDR3 DNA: TGTGCCAGCAGTTTTTCGACCGGGACAGGGGTGAACCAAGAGACCCAGTACTTC
CDR3 protein: CASSFSTGTGVNQETQYF
CDR3 length: 18
V gene: TRBV12-3/TRBV12-4
D gene: TRBD1
clone size: many
J gene: TRBJ2-5

CDR3 DNA: TGTGCCAGCAGTTTAGGGCGGTCGCGGAAACCATACAGACTCTCCTACAATGAGCAGTTCTTC
CDR3 protein: CASSLGRSRKPYRLSYNEQFF
CDR3 length: 21
V gene: TRBV12-3/TRBV12-4
D gene: -
clone size: many
J gene: TRBJ2-1

CDR3 DNA: TGTGCCAGCAGCCGAAAAAGTAACACCGGGGAGCTGTTTTTT
CDR3 protein: CASSRKSNTGELFF
CDR3 length: 14
V gene: TRBV9
D gene: -
clone size: many
J gene: TRBJ2-2

CDR3 DNA: TGTGCCAGCAGCTTAGCGCAGTTCCGGGACCCTGAAGCTTTCTTT
CDR3 protein: CASSLAQFRDPEAFF
CDR3 length: 15
V gene: TRBV7-9
D gene: -
clone size: -
J gene: TRBJ1-1

CDR3 DNA: TGTGCCAGCAGTTTAAACCCGCCTACTTATAGCAATCAGCCCCAGCATTTT
CDR3 protein: CASSLNPPTYSNQPQHF
CDR3 length: 17
V gene: TRBV10-2
D gene: -
clone size: -
J gene: TRBJ1-5

CDR3 DNA: TGTGCCAGCTCACCACAAGAGACCCAGTACTTC
CDR3 protein: CASSPQETQYF
CDR3 length: 11
V gene: TRBV18
D gene: -
clone size: -
J gene: TRBJ2-5

CDR3 DNA: TGTGCCATCGGAGCGGGATACACCGGGGAGCTGTTTTTT
CDR3 protein: CAIGAGYTGELFF
CDR3 length: 13
V gene: TRBV19
D gene: TRBD2
clone size: -
J gene: TRBJ2-2

CDR3 DNA: TGTGCCAGTAGTCACGCGACAGGGGCAGGACAGCCCCAGCATTTT
CDR3 protein: CASSHATGAGQPQHF
CDR3 length: 15
V gene: TRBV19
D gene: TRBD1
clone size: many
J gene: TRBJ1-5